This TCR beta chain was identified in a study of shared clonotypes between healthy human individuals (dated by TCRdb to 2018 to 2020). A note on the overall study: A few men and a couple of women, aged 18 to 49 years, made up the cohort. Per donor, three plates each were used for CD4 naive and CD4 memory, two for CD8 naive, and one for CD8 memory. The study deeply sequenced blood TCR repertoires of several healthy adults to estimate repertoire size and the extent of clonotype sharing between individuals. Libraries were prepared and TCR repertoires were sequenced by different laboratories using diverse techniques, in order to increase sequencing depth and limit assay-specific biases. Each donor's leukapheresis produced roughly between roughly 0.85 and 10 billion PBMCs.

This clone appeared a few times. The antigen it binds to is not known. No clone much larger than this one lies a single base away; base qualities are absent. Using the deep immunoSEQ assay, TCR CDR3 regions were amplified from genomic DNA by multiplex PCR. For each cell subset, the extracted genomic DNA was distributed evenly across all wells of several immunoSEQ 96-well plates, and each plate served as one replicate. For sorted subsets, 150 to 250 ng genomic DNA, equal to tens of thousands of T cell genomes, was loaded into each replicate PCR. The purified libraries were quantified using a Qubit 3.0 fluorometer, sized with a Bioanalyzer 2100, and then quantified again using the KAPA Library Quantification kit. A separate single-read 150-cycle Illumina NextSeq 550 flow cell was used to sequence each immunoSEQ 96-well plate. On the study's bioinformatics: Because the immunoSEQ output held only junctional sequences and lacked quality scores, the filtering could not match the filtering applied to full-length reads. Sequences were annotated with PyIR, a Python wrapper for IgBLAST v1.9, and V/J genes and CDR3 were assigned using IMGT germline references. Reads were removed for weak V/J assignments (E-value above 1e-6), missing CDR3, stop codons, out-of-frame junctions, or ambiguous translated residues. V3J clonotypes were defined by identical inferred V gene, J gene, and CDR3 amino acid sequence. Percentage overlap between repertoires was computed as shared unique clonotypes divided by the size of the smaller repertoire. Richness of each repertoire was evaluated using RTK rarefaction, the Chao1 estimator, and Recon v2.1 estimates of unobserved clonotypes. Generation probabilities were computed with OLGA for all TCRbeta clonotypes obtained by the gDNA method from a few donors. TCRdb mirrors the immuneACCESS table, restricted to in-frame sequences. Some clones are absent from its copies; in checked studies, under half trace to an unresolved V gene, and the reason for the others is unknown. V and J calls and clone size are those listed in that table; D and trimming were worked out from the DNA. The table for this sample lists about 680,000 clones; approximately 79% of them were counted only once. The ten largest make up approximately 1.8% of the sample.

Points the paper makes about the study in general: Sampling was restricted to blood, and TCR repertoires in tissue are likely to differ from TCR repertoires in blood. Pairwise subsampling led to the expectation that sequencing depth would affect the degree of clonotype sharing among donors. Naive subsets generally had larger estimated clonotype richness than memory subsets did. Even with the large sequencing depth, rarefaction of the sorted-subset datasets indicated that sequencing was incomplete. The genetic and exposure-history diversity represented was limited by the small number of donors. Compared with non-shared clonotypes, the clonotypes found in all four sorted-subset donors had higher generation probabilities. Approximately 5% of naive CD4, around 4% of naive CD8, 2.3% of memory CD4, and about 0.4% of memory CD8 clonotypes were shared across several donors.

The donors were healthy, HIV-negative adults with no recently reported acute infections or vaccinations. All donors were Caucasian adults living in Nashville, Tennessee, USA. Magnetic negative selection was used to enrich CD4+ T cells, after which naive cells were positively selected on CD45RA and the negative fraction became the memory subset. After blood collection by leukapheresis, PBMCs were isolated using Ficoll-Histopaque density gradient centrifugation and then cryopreserved in the vapor phase of liquid nitrogen. Analytical flow cytometry was used to check the purity and quantity of every magnetically sorted T cell population. Genomic DNA was isolated from every sorted fraction and measured by UV absorbance on a Nanodrop 2000c. The sequence was collected from a woman aged 25 to 45 in good health. Sequenced: memory CD4+ T cells sorted from blood. The label giving this sample's cell subset or site can be read as: CD45RA-negative fraction.

The DNA reads as follows: TGTGCCAGCAGTACAGGGGGCCGTGGCTACACCTTC. It translates as CASSTGGRGYTF. The chain links TRBV11-3 with TRBJ1-2, and 9 bases in between align with TRBD1. Sequences SGHNT (CDR1) and YENEEA (CDR2) are obtained from the germline V gene. The CDR3, cysteine through phenylalanine, is 12 amino acids long. Solely the CDR3 DNA is kept, with 36 bases framed from the first base. The germline V end is reduced by 6 bases and the J end by 7 bases; junction bases left unmatched: 3.